Below, 17 T cell receptor beta chains from the same sample are listed, as sequenced in a study of blood T cell repertoires in COVID-19 (dated by TCRdb to about 2020). Libraries came from the immunoSEQ multiplex PCR assay. TCRdb provides this immuneACCESS table in a form limited to in-frame rearrangements. Some clones are lacking; in checked studies, under half of them reflect an unresolved V gene, and why the rest are absent is not known. This sample holds roughly 97,000 clones; about four fifths were observed only once. The ten largest account for under 30% of the sample. The sample taken for sequencing was peripheral blood. These receptors were collected from a man aged 55 to 70 with acute or convalescent COVID-19.

This chain links TRBV6-1 with TRBJ2-3, with D perhaps TRBD2 (7 bases). The CDR3 spans 19 residues. CDR1 and CDR2 from the germline V gene are MNHNS and SASEGT. V gave up 2 bases and J gave up 0 bases, with 21 bases separating them. CDR3 nucleotide sequence: TGTGCCAGCAGTGAAAGGGGGGGCAGAGGGGTCTTCAGCACAGATACGCAGTATTTT. Protein product: CASSERGGRGVFSTDTQYF.

The rearrangement links TRBV6-2 or TRBV6-3 to TRBJ2-7, with 10 bases aligning to TRBD1. After removal of 6 bases from V and 2 bases from J, the junction contained 4 bases not matched to a gene. The CDR3 is made up of 14 amino acids. CDR1 and CDR2 (germline): MNHEY, SVGEGT. Written as DNA, the CDR3 is TGTGCCAGCAGCCTCGGACAGGGGGCCTACGAGCAGTACTTC. Translation gives CASSLGQGAYEQYF.

V usage is TRBV4-2 and J usage is TRBJ1-5; weak D call: TRBD1 (6 bases). V was clipped by 1 base and J by 6 bases, with 13 bases between them. The CDR3 is made up of 15 amino acids. CDR1 and CDR2 (germline): LGHNA, YNFKEQ. The CDR3 DNA reads TGTGCCAGCAGCCAAGGAGGCAGGGGCTCTCAGCCCCAGCATTTT. Its protein product is CASSQGGRGSQPQHF.

The chain employs TRBV10-3 and TRBJ1-2; D is ambiguous. This CDR3 comprises 13 residues. The germline gives CDR1 ENHRY, CDR2 SYGVKD. V lost 6 bases and J 0 bases, leaving 8 bases between the germline ends. CDR3 sequence: CAISHTSNYGYTF. In DNA, the CDR3 is TGTGCCATCAGCCACACATCTAACTATGGCTACACCTTC.

The chain employs TRBV19 and TRBJ2-3; no firm D call. The germline V gene has CDR1 LNHDA and CDR2 SQIVND (reference sequence). This CDR3 comprises 12 residues. V gave up 5 bases and J gave up 5 bases, with 8 bases separating them. For the CDR3, the DNA is TGTGCCAGTAGTGCGGAAGGAGATACGCAGTATTTT. It yields the protein CASSAEGDTQYF. Combining the CDR3 with reference TRBV19 and TRBJ2-3 gives the whole variable domain DGGITQSPKYLFRKEGQNVTLSCEQNLNHDAMYWYRQDPGQGLRLIYYSQIVNDFQKGDIAEGYSVSREKKESFPLTVTSAQKNPTAFYLCASSAEGDTQYFGPGTRLTVL.

This CDR3 reads CASSLDQGDTEAFF. CDR3 DNA sequence: TGTGCCAGCAGCTTAGACCAGGGCGACACTGAAGCTTTCTTT. This chain joins TRBV13 and TRBJ1-1; D perhaps matches TRBD1 (5 bases). Germline CDR1 reads PRHDT; CDR2 reads FYEKMQ (reference sequence). This CDR3 has 14 residues. Trimming pared 1 base from V and 3 bases from J, leaving 9 bases between. Full variable domain (missing parts from reference TRBV13 and TRBJ1-1): AAGVIQSPRHLIKEKRETATLKCYPIPRHDTVYWYQQGPGQDPQFLISFYEKMQSDKGSIPDRFSAQQFSDYHSELNMSSLELGDSALYFCASSLDQGDTEAFFGQGTRLTVV.

The chain employs TRBV5-6 and TRBJ1-5; TRBD1 matches 10 bases. J gave up 7 bases and V 5 bases, and 6 bases lay outside the gene matches. Germline V gives CDR1 SGHDT, CDR2 YYEEEE. The CDR3 is 14 amino acids. The CDR3 region has the DNA TGTGCCAGCAGTAGACGGGACAGGGGCCAGCCCCAGCATTTT. Translation: CASSRRDRGQPQHF.

V and J are TRBV19 and TRBJ1-5, with D possibly being TRBD1 (5 bases). Germline CDR1 reads LNHDA; CDR2 reads SQIVND (reference sequence). Trimming left V 5 bases short and J 5 bases short, with 16 bases between. The CDR3 extends over 15 amino acids. In DNA, the CDR3 is TGTGCCAGTAGTGTCCGCCCTACGGGGGATCAGCCCCAGCATTTT. This codes for CASSVRPTGDQPQHF.

V is TRBV28 and J is TRBJ1-3; 8 bases line up with TRBD1. Germline V CDR1 and CDR2: MDHEN, SYDVKM. The CDR3 extends over 16 amino acids. The J segment lost 4 bases and the V segment lost 6 bases, leaving 11 bases of the junction unmatched. DNA for the CDR3: TGTGCCAGCAGGATGCAGGGGGCCAATACCGGAAACACCATATATTTT. Translated: CASRMQGANTGNTIYF.

This clone came up a few times. The chain employs TRBV18 and TRBJ1-1; D perhaps matches TRBD1 (6 bases). Looked up from germline, CDR1 is KGHSH and CDR2 is LQKENI. Trimming cost V 5 bases and J 3 bases, with 13 bases left between them. This CDR3 region has 14 residues. CDR3 sequence (DNA): TGTGCCAGCTCAATCCGACAGGATTACACTGAAGCTTTCTTT. It translates to CASSIRQDYTEAFF. Drawing the rest from reference TRBV18 and TRBJ1-1, the complete variable domain is NAGVMQNPRHLVRRRGQEARLRCSPMKGHSHVYWYRQLPEEGLKFMVYLQKENIIDESGMPKERFSAEFPKEGPSILRIQQVVRGDSAAYFCASSIRQDYTEAFFGQGTRLTVV.

The rearrangement joins TRBV7-9 to TRBJ1-1; D uncertain. Germline loops: CDR1 SEHNR, CDR2 FQNEAQ (reference sequence). V was trimmed by 1 base and J by 6 bases, leaving 18 bases between them. The CDR3 consists of 16 residues. The CDR3 here is CASSLESTLGRAEAFF. CDR3 nucleotides: TGTGCCAGCAGCTTAGAATCCACCTTAGGGAGGGCTGAAGCTTTCTTT.

This chain joins TRBV21-1 and TRBJ2-2; the table names TRBD1, a call not compared with the DNA. TRBV21-1 is a documented pseudogene. The CDR3 totals 17 residues. In DNA, the CDR3 is TGTGCCAGCAGCAAAGGTCCGAGTCGAGTGGGGCCCGGGGAGCTGTTTTTT. It translates to CASSKGPSRVGPGELFF.

This chain links TRBV10-3 with TRBJ1-1; 10 bases agree with TRBD1. The V gene's germline CDR1 is ENHRY and CDR2 SYGVKD. This CDR3 spans 16 amino acids. With 6 bases clipped from V and 3 bases from J, the junction kept 10 bases outside the gene matches. Here the CDR3 DNA reads TGTGCCATCAGCCGACAGGGGGCGATAGGAGACACTGAAGCTTTCTTT. It is translated as CAISRQGAIGDTEAFF.

The chain links TRBV18 to TRBJ2-3, with 10 nucleotides matching TRBD2. The CDR3 has 16 residues. The junction had 8 bases not matched to a gene; V was cut back by 3 bases and J by 5 bases. Germline V gene lookup returns CDR1 KGHSH and CDR2 LQKENI. CDR3 sequence: CASSPGLAGVRDTQYF. DNA of the CDR3: TGTGCCAGCTCACCGGGGCTAGCGGGAGTCAGAGATACGCAGTATTTT.

The chain is built from TRBV12-5 and TRBJ2-5; TRBD2 aligns across 8 bases. The CDR3 has 14 residues. With 6 bases clipped from V and 8 bases from J, the junction kept 11 bases outside the gene matches. The germline V gene encodes CDR1 LGHNT and CDR2 FRNRAP. The CDR3 nucleotides are TGTGCTAGTGGGCCTGGGACTAGACCAGCTACCCAGTACTTC. It encodes CASGPGTRPATQYF.

V is TRBV10-1 and J is TRBJ2-3; a possible D gene is TRBD2 (5 bases). The CDR3 length is 14 residues. Germline V gene lookup returns CDR1 WNHNN and CDR2 SYGVQD (reference sequence). The germline V and J ends were trimmed by 4 bases and 3 bases, with 11 bases remaining between them. As DNA, the CDR3 is TGCGCCAGCAGTGGCAGGACTTCGACAGATACGCAGTATTTT. Its protein product is CASSGRTSTDTQYF.

This clone was seen only a few times. The chain combines TRBV19 with TRBJ2-1; 7 nucleotides agree with TRBD1. The CDR3 has 14 residues. The germline V gene has CDR1 LNHDA and CDR2 SQIVND (reference sequence). After removal of 7 bases from V and 3 bases from J, the junction contained 6 bases not matched to a gene. In DNA, the CDR3 is TGTGCCAGTACAACAGGGGAAGGCTACAATGAGCAGTTCTTC. This sequence encodes CASTTGEGYNEQFF.